This is a list of T cell receptor beta chains from one sample in a study of T cell repertoires in ileal Crohn's disease. Assay: immunoSEQ multiplex PCR; the TCRdb copy retains only in-frame clones and omits some. The sample comprises roughly 13,000 clones, over 60% of which are singletons, and 4% to 5.5% rests with the top ten. Sequenced: ileal tissue. The receptors here all came from an adult with Crohn's disease. CDR3s include the opening cysteine and the closing phenylalanine or tryptophan. The D gene is left open where the match is weak. Clone size is not always given. Where it is, it says once, few, many or a class for expanded clones.

abundance	v_gene	d_gene	j_gene	CDR3nt	CDR3aa
once	TRBV29-1	-	TRBJ1-1	TGCAGCGTTGAGAGGGGGATGAAGAACACTGAAGCTTTCTTT	CSVERGMKNTEAFF
-	TRBV10-3	-	TRBJ2-6	TGTGCCATCAGTGAGTCGATGGCCAGTTCCTCTGGGGCCAACGTCCTGACTTTC	CAISESMASSSGANVLTF
-	TRBV19	-	TRBJ2-6	TGTGCCAGTAGTAATCGCGTTGTGGCTGGGGCCAACGTCCTGACTTTC	CASSNRVVAGANVLTF
few	TRBV4-3	-	TRBJ1-4	TGCGCCAGCAGCCAAGTATTCCCGGGAGGTGCTAATGAAAAACTGTTTTTT	CASSQVFPGGANEKLFF
few	TRBV28	TRBD1	TRBJ2-7	TGTGCCAGCAGTTTACCCGGGACAGGGTCCTCCTACGAGCAGTACTTC	CASSLPGTGSSYEQYF
-	TRBV6-5	TRBD1	TRBJ1-5	TGTGCCAGCAGCCCGTCCCCGACAGGGCATCAGCCCCAGCATTTT	CASSPSPTGHQPQHF
-	TRBV4-1	TRBD1	TRBJ1-5	TGCGCCAGCAGCGTGGGACAGGCGTTCAATCAGCCCCAGCATTTT	CASSVGQAFNQPQHF
-	TRBV9	TRBD2	TRBJ2-1	TGTGCCAGCAGCCCTCAGGTCGGGGGGGGAAACAATGAGCAGTTCTTC	CASSPQVGGGNNEQFF
-	TRBV4-3	TRBD1	TRBJ2-2	TGCGCCAGCAGCCAGGGGACAGGGGGCTTGACCGGGGAGCTGTTTTTT	CASSQGTGGLTGELFF
-	TRBV7-9	-	TRBJ1-1	TGTGCCAGCAGCTTAGCACGCGTCACTGAAGCTTTCTTT	CASSLARVTEAFF
-	TRBV2	-	TRBJ2-3	TGTGCCAGCAGTGGGAGGGGAGGAGGCACAGATACGCAGTATTTT	CASSGRGGGTDTQYF
once	TRBV18	-	TRBJ2-7	TGTGCCAGCTCAACAACAGGGTTCGAGCAGTACTTC	CASSTTGFEQYF
-	TRBV30	TRBD1	TRBJ2-7	TGTGCCTGGAGTAAAGGGACAGGGAAGGCCGAGCAGTACTTC	CAWSKGTGKAEQYF
-	TRBV7-3	TRBD2	TRBJ2-3	TGTGCCAGCAGCTTAGGCCCACAAAGCGGGGACACAGATACGCAGTATTTT	CASSLGPQSGDTDTQYF
few	TRBV19	TRBD1	TRBJ2-7	TGTGCCAGTAGTATCGGACAGGGGGCTTACGAGCAGTACTTC	CASSIGQGAYEQYF
-	TRBV29-1	-	TRBJ2-1	TGCAGCGTTGACCTGCGCGTCAATGAGCAGTTCTTC	CSVDLRVNEQFF
-	TRBV6-4	TRBD1	TRBJ2-3	TGTGCCAGCAGTGGGACAGGGGGCACAGATACGCAGTATTTT	CASSGTGGTDTQYF
-	TRBV5-5	-	TRBJ1-2	TGTGCCAGCAGCCGCGCTGCCGCCGGGGGGGACTATGGCTACACCTTC	CASSRAAAGGDYGYTF
-	TRBV5-4	TRBD1	TRBJ2-5	TGTGCCAGCAGCTTGGGTGGGGCAGGGGGCCTAGAGACCCAGTACTTC	CASSLGGAGGLETQYF
-	TRBV7-2	-	TRBJ2-4	TGTGCCAGCAGCTTAGACACTAGGATTCAGTACTTC	CASSLDTRIQYF
few	TRBV7-2	TRBD1	TRBJ1-5	TGTGCCAGCAGCCCCGGGACAGGGATGAGCAATCAGCCCCAGCATTTT	CASSPGTGMSNQPQHF
-	TRBV4-2	-	TRBJ1-6	TGTGCCAGCAGCCAAGATCCCCCAGGGTTGGGTTCACCCCTCCACTTT	CASSQDPPGLGSPLHF
once	TRBV7-9	TRBD2	TRBJ2-3	TGTGCCAGCAGCTTAGGACTAGCGGAGAGCACAGATACGCAGTATTTT	CASSLGLAESTDTQYF
-	TRBV11-2	-	TRBJ2-7	TGTGCCAGCAGGGGGCTCTACGAGCAGTACTTC	CASRGLYEQYF
-	TRBV7-9	-	TRBJ1-5	TGTGCCAGCAGCCCACCAGGGGATAGCAATCAGCCCCAGCATTTT	CASSPPGDSNQPQHF
few	TRBV28	-	TRBJ1-4	TGTGCCAGCAGTTTGGGGGGAAATATCGAAAAACTGTTTTTT	CASSLGGNIEKLFF
-	TRBV6-5	TRBD1	TRBJ1-1	TGTGCCAGCAGTTACCAGGGGGTCTCTGGTGAAGCTTTCTTT	CASSYQGVSGEAFF
once	TRBV4-1	TRBD2	TRBJ2-7	TGCGCCAGCAGCCCGCTAGCGGGTTTAGTGCACGAGCAGTACTTC	CASSPLAGLVHEQYF
-	TRBV25-1	TRBD2	TRBJ2-1	TGTGCCAGCAGTGAATTTAGAGCGGGGGGGAGTTCCTACAATGAGCAGTTCTTC	CASSEFRAGGSSYNEQFF
-	TRBV18	TRBD1	TRBJ1-6	TGTGCCAGCTCACCGATGACAGGGGTTGTCAATTCACCCCTCCACTTT	CASSPMTGVVNSPLHF
once	TRBV7-7	TRBD2	TRBJ2-5	TGTGCCAGCAGCCCGGGGGGGTCCCCGGAGACCCAGTACTTC	CASSPGGSPETQYF
-	TRBV2	-	TRBJ2-2	TGTGCCAGCATTCGGCCTAGCGAATACACCGGGGAGCTGTTTTTT	CASIRPSEYTGELFF
-	TRBV5-4	-	TRBJ1-6	TGTGCCAGCAGCCGACAGGCAATGGTCGGAAATTCACCCCTCCACTTT	CASSRQAMVGNSPLHF
-	TRBV28	-	TRBJ1-2	TGTGCCAGCAGCATCCGAACCAGGGAATCTAGCTACACCTTC	CASSIRTRESSYTF
-	TRBV6-6	TRBD1	TRBJ1-6	TGTGCCAGCAGGCATACGGGACAGTATAATTCACCCCTCCACTTT	CASRHTGQYNSPLHF
-	TRBV6-1	-	TRBJ1-4	TGTGCCACCACGCATCGGAGGGAGTTGGATGAAAAACTGTTTTTT	CATTHRRELDEKLFF
-	TRBV5-4	TRBD1	TRBJ2-1	TGTGCCAGCAGCTATGAAACCGGGACAGCCTACAATGAGCAGTTCTTC	CASSYETGTAYNEQFF
-	TRBV29-1	TRBD2	TRBJ2-6	TGCAGCGTTGAGGGGGGGACTGGGGCCAACGTCCTGACTTTC	CSVEGGTGANVLTF
-	TRBV10-1	-	TRBJ1-6	TGCGCCAGCTCATGGTTTAGCTCCTATAATTCACCCCTCCACTTT	CASSWFSSYNSPLHF
-	TRBV18	TRBD2	TRBJ2-7	TGTGCAACTTCGGGGGGTCGTAACTCCTACGAGCAGTACTTC	CATSGGRNSYEQYF
-	TRBV6-1	TRBD1	TRBJ1-2	TGTGCCAGCAGCCCGGGACAGGGGTATTGGAACACCTTC	CASSPGQGYWNTF
few	TRBV6-1	-	TRBJ2-7	TGTGCCAGCAGCACCCCGGGGGAGCAGTACTTC	CASSTPGEQYF
-	TRBV18	-	TRBJ2-7	TGTGCCAGCTCACCGAGCTCCTACGAGCAGTACTTC	CASSPSSYEQYF
-	TRBV9	-	TRBJ2-2	TGTGCCAGCAGCGTATCGACCCCGGGGTGGGGGCTGGGAAGGTTTCCCGGGGAGCTGTTTTTT	CASSVSTPGWGLGRFPGELFF
-	TRBV7-9	TRBD2	TRBJ2-5	TGTGCCAGCAGCTTAGCGTTTAGCGGGGGGCAAGAGACCCAGTACTTC	CASSLAFSGGQETQYF
-	TRBV7-2	-	TRBJ2-7	TGTGCCAGCAGCTTACCGGACTTGTGGGCCTACGAGCAGTACTTC	CASSLPDLWAYEQYF
-	TRBV6-5	TRBD1	TRBJ1-4	TGTGCCAGCAGGTCAACAGGGGTCCGTGAAAAACTGTTTTTT	CASRSTGVREKLFF
-	TRBV6-1	-	TRBJ2-1	TGTGCCAGCAACCCGACTAGTATTTTTGAGCAGTTCTTC	CASNPTSIFEQFF
-	TRBV18	-	TRBJ2-5	TGTGCCAGCTCACCACGCAGGGTAAAGGGTCAAGAGACCCAGTACTTC	CASSPRRVKGQETQYF
-	TRBV28	-	TRBJ1-5	TGTGCCAGCAGGACACCTCAGGGATTTCATCAGCCCCAGCATTTT	CASRTPQGFHQPQHF
-	TRBV5-4	-	TRBJ2-1	TGTGCCAGCAGCTATTACGATCGCCCCGGCGGTGAGCAGTTCTTC	CASSYYDRPGGEQFF
-	TRBV28	-	TRBJ1-2	TGTGCCAGCAGTTTTAGCGGCAGACCCTATGGCTACACCTTC	CASSFSGRPYGYTF
-	TRBV29-1	TRBD1	TRBJ1-1	TGCAGCGTGTGGGACAGGGGGCCCACTGAAGCTTTCTTT	CSVWDRGPTEAFF
few	TRBV19	TRBD1	TRBJ2-5	TGTGCCAGTAGTAGGGACAGGGCGGAGGAGACCCAGTACTTC	CASSRDRAEETQYF
-	TRBV30	-	TRBJ1-2	TGTGCCTGGAGTGGAGGGACTCAACCGGGTGGCTACACCTTC	CAWSGGTQPGGYTF
medium-sized	TRBV30	-	TRBJ1-2	TGTGCCTGCGACCCAGGATCCTATGGCTACACCTTC	CACDPGSYGYTF
once	TRBV15	-	TRBJ1-6	TGTGCCACCAGCAGGGGGGGTTGGAATTCACCCCTCCACTTT	CATSRGGWNSPLHF